Listed here are 15 T cell receptor beta chains from one sample, sequenced in a study of control samples from healthy donors and cancer patients. Generated by immunoSEQ multiplex PCR, the TCRdb table keeps only in-frame clones and is missing some. The table records 100,000 to 150,000 clones, about 91% of them present only once. The specimen was blood. The receptors here all came from a man younger than 35 in good health.

This clone came up once. This chain joins TRBV3-1 (or the pseudogene TRBV3-2) and TRBJ2-7; 10 bases match TRBD2. Trimming at V came to 5 bases and at J to 3 bases, leaving 10 bases not matched to a gene. CDR3 length: 16 amino acids. Germline V gene lookup returns CDR1 LGHDT and CDR2 YNNKEL (reference sequence). For the CDR3, the DNA is TGTGCCAGCAGCTCCGCTAGCGGGGGAGTATACTACGAGCAGTACTTC. Translating gives CASSSASGGVYYEQYF.

The J gene is TRBJ2-5, the V gene TRBV5-5; tentative D call: TRBD2 (6 bases). Germline loops: CDR1 SGHKS, CDR2 YYEKEE (reference sequence). This CDR3 is 18 amino acids long. Deletions cut 3 bases from V and 6 bases from J, with 27 bases between. As DNA, the CDR3 is TGTGCCAGCAGCTCGAGGGGACTTCACCAATCTCCTACGAAGACCCAGTACTTC. This translates into CASSSRGLHQSPTKTQYF.

This sequence joins TRBV11-2 and TRBJ1-1, with D perhaps TRBD1 (5 bases). The CDR3 has 13 residues. Germline-derived CDR1 and CDR2 are SGHAT and FQNNGV. Trimming cost V 1 base and J 6 bases, with 9 bases left between them. Written as DNA, the CDR3 is TGTGCCAGCAGCTTAGTGGGGGGGGCTGAAGCTTTCTTT. Its translation is CASSLVGGAEAFF. Using reference TRBV11-2 and TRBJ1-1 for the parts outside the CDR3, the full variable domain is EAGVAQSPRYKIIEKRQSVAFWCNPISGHATLYWYQQILGQGPKLLIQFQNNGVVDDSQLPKDRFSAERLKGVDSTLKIQPAKLEDSAVYLCASSLVGGAEAFFGQGTRLTVV.

The chain is built from TRBV13 and TRBJ1-2, with 12 positions matching TRBD1. Trimming removed 5 bases from V and 6 bases from J; junction bases left unmatched: 7. The germline V gene encodes CDR1 PRHDT and CDR2 FYEKMQ (reference sequence). The CDR3 is made up of 15 amino acids. CDR3 residues: CASSRDRGQDDGYTF. In DNA, the CDR3 is TGTGCCAGCAGCAGGGACAGGGGGCAGGATGATGGCTACACCTTC.

V gene TRBV30 combines with J gene TRBJ1-1; D gene ambiguous. V was shortened by 5 bases and J by 8 bases, with 12 bases between the two germline ends. This CDR3 has 11 amino acids. CDR1 GTSNPN and CDR2 SVGIG come from the germline V gene (reference sequence). The CDR3 region is CAWGGYGEAFF. As DNA, the CDR3 is TGTGCCTGGGGTGGGTACGGGGAAGCTTTCTTT. The full variable domain, with the rest looked up from reference TRBV30 and TRBJ1-1, is SQTIHQWPATLVQPVGSPLSLECTVEGTSNPNLYWYRQAAGRGLQLLFYSVGIGQISSEVPQNLSASRPQDRQFILSSKKLLLSDSGFYLCAWGGYGEAFFGQGTRLTVV.

This chain connects TRBV3-1 (or the pseudogene TRBV3-2) to TRBJ2-7, with TRBD2 matching 7 bases. Trimming at V came to 2 bases and at J to 6 bases, leaving 13 bases not matched to a gene. CDR3 size: 16 residues. Germline-derived CDR1 and CDR2 are LGHDT and YNNKEL (reference sequence). The CDR3 sequence is CASSQFLGGGGGEQYF. The DNA for the CDR3 is TGTGCCAGCAGCCAATTCCTTGGCGGGGGAGGAGGCGAGCAGTACTTC.

This sequence joins TRBV7-2 and TRBJ1-5; D call uncertain. The V end was cut by 3 bases, the J end by 0 bases, with 9 bases between. The CDR3 totals 15 residues. Germline-derived CDR1 and CDR2 are SGHTA and FQGNSA. The CDR3 DNA sequence: TGTGCCAGCAGCTTGACCGATTATAGCAATCAGCCCCAGCATTTT. It is translated as CASSLTDYSNQPQHF.

This chain joins TRBV7-9 and TRBJ2-3; 9 bases are a match to TRBD1. V shed 5 bases, J shed 4 bases, and the junction held 10 bases outside the gene matches. In germline, CDR1 is SEHNR, CDR2 FQNEAQ (reference sequence). This CDR3 comprises 16 residues. In DNA form, the CDR3 reads TGTGCCAGCAGCCTTAGCGACAGGGGGGCTGCAGATACGCAGTATTTT. Protein product: CASSLSDRGAADTQYF.

The chain combines TRBV11-2 with TRBJ1-2; 7 nucleotides match TRBD1. V lost 5 bases and J lost 3; bases outside the gene matches: 15. The germline V gene encodes CDR1 SGHAT and CDR2 FQNNGV. The CDR3 covers 17 residues. CDR3 DNA: TGTGCCAGCAGCCCTAGTCTCAAGGGGGCGAGGTACTATGGCTACACCTTC. Its protein product is CASSPSLKGARYYGYTF.

The rearrangement uses TRBV5-4 and TRBJ1-5, with TRBD1 matching 12 bases. Germline assignment: CDR1 SGHNT and CDR2 YYREEE (reference sequence). The CDR3 totals 17 residues. The V segment lost 6 bases and the J segment 0 bases; nucleotides outside the gene matches: 7. This CDR3 reads CASTPWDRGHSNQPQHF. The CDR3, as DNA: TGTGCCAGCACCCCCTGGGACAGGGGGCATAGCAATCAGCCCCAGCATTTT.

The chain uses TRBV6-1 and TRBJ2-4, with no clear D. Trimming took off 0 bases at V and 1 base at J, with 13 bases between the two ends. This CDR3 comprises 17 residues. From germline, CDR1 is MNHNS and CDR2 SASEGT. The CDR3: CASSEAWGRSAKNIQYF. The CDR3 coding sequence is TGTGCCAGCAGTGAAGCGTGGGGTAGATCGGCCAAAAACATTCAGTACTTC.

V and J are TRBV5-1 and TRBJ1-1, with 7 bases that match TRBD1. V shed 4 bases and J 5 bases; nucleotides not matched to a gene: 11. This CDR3 spans 15 amino acids. Germline V CDR1 and CDR2: SGHRS, YFSETQ. CDR3 in amino acids: CASSRGGLVETEAFF. The CDR3 DNA follows: TGCGCCAGCAGCAGAGGGGGCCTTGTGGAAACTGAAGCTTTCTTT.

The chain joins TRBV10-3 to TRBJ2-2; D gene unclear. The CDR3 length is 13 residues. Germline V lookup: CDR1 ENHRY, CDR2 SYGVKD. Trimming cost V 0 bases and J 10 bases, with 9 bases left between them. The DNA for the CDR3 is TGTGCCATCAGTGAGTCCGACCCAACGGAGCTGTTTTTT. Translation gives CAISESDPTELFF.

This clone was seen more than once but under ten times. V is TRBV6-1 and J is TRBJ1-6; D is perhaps TRBD1 (6 bases). This CDR3 has 14 amino acids. CDR1 and CDR2 (germline): MNHNS, SASEGT. V was cut by 1 base and J by 5 bases, with 6 bases left in between. The DNA for the CDR3 is TGTGCCAGCAGTGAAGGGACAGATAATTCACCCCTCCACTTT. Residues: CASSEGTDNSPLHF.

The chain carries TRBV7-9 and TRBJ1-1; maybe TRBD1 (5 bases). Trimming pared 1 base from V and 7 bases from J, leaving 19 bases between. Per germline, CDR1 SEHNR and CDR2 FQNEAQ (reference sequence). CDR3 length equals 16 residues. The CDR3 region is CASSLDWGPQRGEAFF. The CDR3 nucleotides are TGTGCCAGCAGCTTAGATTGGGGACCCCAGCGGGGTGAAGCTTTCTTT.